This T cell receptor (beta chain) was recorded in a study of cytomegalovirus exposure and HLA in healthy donors. Separate from the approximately 730-subject first cohort, the roughly 120-subject validation cohort was the one that the donors belonged to. V lost 5 bases, J lost 0 bases, and 9 bases stayed unmatched. The CDR3 has 17 amino acids. Germline V gene lookup returns CDR1 SGHNT and CDR2 YENEEA. Assay used: immunoSEQ multiplex PCR; TCRdb lists only in-frame clones, some missing. This sample has roughly 79,000 clones; approximately 93% occur once, and the top ten carry 0.65% to 0.7%. Sequencing was done on a sample of PBMCs. V is TRBV11-3 and J is TRBJ2-1, with 8 bases lining up with TRBD2. This sequence was found in a man in his late teens or twenties in good health and CMV-seronegative. This CDR3 is CASSGPGGESSYNEQFF. CDR3 nucleotides: TGTGCCAGCAGCGGACCGGGGGGGGAGAGCTCCTACAATGAGCAGTTCTTC. Variable domain in full (rest from reference TRBV11-3 and TRBJ2-1): EAGVVQSPRYKIIEKKQPVAFWCNPISGHNTLYWYLQNLGQGPELLIRYENEEAVDDSQLPKDRFSAERLKGVDSTLKIQPAELGDSAVYLCASSGPGGESSYNEQFFGPGTRLTVL.